This TCR beta chain was documented in a study of shared clonotypes between healthy human individuals. Overall study findings and caveats: Deeper or shallower sequencing was expected to change how clonotypes are shared among donors. Among the subsets, naive ones generally showed larger estimated richness than memory ones.

TCRdb keeps only in-frame clones here, not all; method: immunoSEQ multiplex PCR. The table includes some 87,000 clones, 68% detected once. Remarks on this clone: What it binds is unknown.

Germline V gene lookup returns CDR1 ENHRY and CDR2 SYGVKD. The CDR3 loop spans 14 amino acids. The V end was cut by 5 bases, the J end by 8 bases, with 15 bases between. The sequencing sample was made of memory CD8+ T cells sorted from blood. Subset of the sample: CD45RO+ cells pooled with CCR7-negative TemRA cells. This chain connects TRBV10-3 to TRBJ1-4; D is possibly TRBD1 (5 bases). This TCR came from a man aged 25-40 years in good health. The CDR3 region is CAISPGLDEEKLFF. As DNA, the CDR3 is TGTGCCATCAGTCCGGGACTAGATGAGGAAAAACTGTTTTTT.